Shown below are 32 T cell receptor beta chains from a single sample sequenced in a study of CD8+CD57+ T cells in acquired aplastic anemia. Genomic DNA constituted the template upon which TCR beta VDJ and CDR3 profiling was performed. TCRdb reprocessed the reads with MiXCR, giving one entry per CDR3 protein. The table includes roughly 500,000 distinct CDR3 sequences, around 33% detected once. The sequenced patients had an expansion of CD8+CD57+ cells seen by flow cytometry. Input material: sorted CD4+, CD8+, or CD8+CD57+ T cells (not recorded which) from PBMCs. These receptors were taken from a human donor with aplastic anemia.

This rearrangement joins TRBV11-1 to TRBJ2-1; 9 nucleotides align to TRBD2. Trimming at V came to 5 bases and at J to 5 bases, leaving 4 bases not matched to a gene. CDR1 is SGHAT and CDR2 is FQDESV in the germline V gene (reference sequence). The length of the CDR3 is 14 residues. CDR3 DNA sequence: TGTGCCAGCAGCCTAATAGCGGGAGACAATGAGCAGTTCTTC. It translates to CASSLIAGDNEQFF.

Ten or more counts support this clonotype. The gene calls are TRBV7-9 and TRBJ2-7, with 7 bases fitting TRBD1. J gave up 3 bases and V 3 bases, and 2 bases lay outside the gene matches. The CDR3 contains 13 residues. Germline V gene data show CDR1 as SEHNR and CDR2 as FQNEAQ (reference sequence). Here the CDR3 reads CASSFPGGYEQYF. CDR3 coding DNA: TGTGCCAGCAGCTTTCCAGGGGGCTACGAGCAGTACTTC.

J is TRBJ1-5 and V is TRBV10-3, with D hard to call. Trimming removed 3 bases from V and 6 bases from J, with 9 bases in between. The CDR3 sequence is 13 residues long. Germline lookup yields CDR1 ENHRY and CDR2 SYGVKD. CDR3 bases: TGTGCCATCAGTGAAGCGAATTTTCAGCCCCAGCATTTT. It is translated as CAISEANFQPQHF.

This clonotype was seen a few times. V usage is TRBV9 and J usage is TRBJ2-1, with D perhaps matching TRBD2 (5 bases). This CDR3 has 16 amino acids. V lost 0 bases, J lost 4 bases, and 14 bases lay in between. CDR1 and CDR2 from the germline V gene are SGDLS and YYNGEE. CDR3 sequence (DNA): TGTGCCAGCAGCGTAGCTCCAGTAGCGTTATACAATGAGCAGTTCTTC. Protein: CASSVAPVALYNEQFF.

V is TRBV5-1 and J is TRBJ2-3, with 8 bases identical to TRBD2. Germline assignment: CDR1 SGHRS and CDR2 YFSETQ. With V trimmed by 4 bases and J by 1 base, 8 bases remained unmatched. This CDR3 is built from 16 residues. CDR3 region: CASSVQAGVGTDTQYF. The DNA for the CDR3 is TGCGCCAGCAGCGTCCAAGCGGGAGTGGGCACAGATACGCAGTATTTT.

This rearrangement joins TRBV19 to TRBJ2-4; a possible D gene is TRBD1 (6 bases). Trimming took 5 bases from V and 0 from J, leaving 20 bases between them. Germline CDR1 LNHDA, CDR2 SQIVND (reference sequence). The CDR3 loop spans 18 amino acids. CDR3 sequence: CASSPERTVNLAKNIQYF. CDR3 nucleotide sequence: TGTGCCAGTAGTCCCGAACGGACAGTTAATCTAGCCAAAAACATTCAGTACTTC. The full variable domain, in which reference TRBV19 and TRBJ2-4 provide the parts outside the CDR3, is DGGITQSPKYLFRKEGQNVTLSCEQNLNHDAMYWYRQDPGQGLRLIYYSQIVNDFQKGDIAEGYSVSREKKESFPLTVTSAQKNPTAFYLCASSPERTVNLAKNIQYFGAGTRLSVL.

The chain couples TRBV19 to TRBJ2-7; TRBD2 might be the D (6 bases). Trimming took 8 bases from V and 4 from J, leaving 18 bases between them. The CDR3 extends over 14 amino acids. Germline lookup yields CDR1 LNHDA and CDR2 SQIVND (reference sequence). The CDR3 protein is CASRHQEGLYEQYF. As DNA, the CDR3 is TGTGCCAGTCGCCACCAGGAGGGTTTGTACGAGCAGTACTTC.

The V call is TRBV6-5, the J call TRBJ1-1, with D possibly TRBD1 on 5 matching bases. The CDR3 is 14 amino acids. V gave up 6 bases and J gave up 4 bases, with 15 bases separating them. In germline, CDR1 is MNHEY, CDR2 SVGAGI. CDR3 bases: TGTGCCAGCAGCCAAGTTATGGGGGGCACTGAAGCTTTCTTT. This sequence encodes CASSQVMGGTEAFF.

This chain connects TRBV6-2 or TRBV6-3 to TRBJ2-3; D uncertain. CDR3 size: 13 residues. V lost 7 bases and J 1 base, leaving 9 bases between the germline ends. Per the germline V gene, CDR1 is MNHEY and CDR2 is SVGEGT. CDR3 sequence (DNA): TGTGCCAGCACAACTGGGGGCACAGATACGCAGTATTTT. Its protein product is CASTTGGTDTQYF.

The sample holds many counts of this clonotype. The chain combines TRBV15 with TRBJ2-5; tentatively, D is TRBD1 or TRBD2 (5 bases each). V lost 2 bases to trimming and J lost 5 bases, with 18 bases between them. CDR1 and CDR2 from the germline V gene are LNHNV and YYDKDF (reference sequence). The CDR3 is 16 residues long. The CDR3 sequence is CATSRHIRDPGETQYF. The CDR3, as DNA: TGTGCCACCAGCAGACATATCCGGGACCCCGGGGAGACCCAGTACTTC.

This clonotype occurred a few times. CDR3: CASSSSLGQGVSYEQYF. CDR3 nucleotides: TGTGCCAGCAGCTCCTCTTTAGGACAGGGGGTTTCTTACGAGCAGTACTTC. The chain combines TRBV7-9 with TRBJ2-7; 10 bases map to TRBD1. The J segment lost 4 bases and the V segment lost 4 bases, leaving 13 bases of the junction unmatched. CDR3 length: 17 residues. Germline CDR1 and CDR2: SEHNR and FQNEAQ (reference sequence). The full variable domain, with the rest looked up from reference TRBV7-9 and TRBJ2-7, is DTGVSQNPRHKITKRGQNVTFRCDPISEHNRLYWYRQTLGQGPEFLTYFQNEAQLEKSRLLSDRFSAERPKGSFSTLEIQRTEQGDSAMYLCASSSSLGQGVSYEQYFGPGTRLTVT.

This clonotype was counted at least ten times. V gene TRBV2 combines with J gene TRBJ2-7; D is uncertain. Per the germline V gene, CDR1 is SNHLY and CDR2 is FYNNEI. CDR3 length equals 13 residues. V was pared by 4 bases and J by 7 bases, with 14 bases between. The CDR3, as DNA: TGTGCCAGCAGTGTTCCTCCTACGTCGGAGCAGTACTTC. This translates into CASSVPPTSEQYF.

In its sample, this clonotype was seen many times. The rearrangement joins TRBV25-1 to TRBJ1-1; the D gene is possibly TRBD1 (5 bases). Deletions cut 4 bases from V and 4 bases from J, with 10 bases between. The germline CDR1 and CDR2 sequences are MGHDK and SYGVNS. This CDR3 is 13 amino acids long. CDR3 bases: TGTGCCAGCAGTGTAAGGGGAACCACTGAAGCTTTCTTT. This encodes CASSVRGTTEAFF.

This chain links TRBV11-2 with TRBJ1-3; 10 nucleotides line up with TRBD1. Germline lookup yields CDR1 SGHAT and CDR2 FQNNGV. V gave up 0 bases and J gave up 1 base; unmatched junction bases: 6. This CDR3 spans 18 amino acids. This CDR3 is CASSLDSDRGQSGNTIYF. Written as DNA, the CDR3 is TGTGCCAGCAGCTTAGATTCAGACAGGGGGCAGTCTGGAAACACCATATATTTT.

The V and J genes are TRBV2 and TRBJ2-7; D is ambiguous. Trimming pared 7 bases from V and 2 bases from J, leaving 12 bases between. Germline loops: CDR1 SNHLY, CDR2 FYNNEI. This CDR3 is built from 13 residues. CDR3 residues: CASKSYSAYEQYF. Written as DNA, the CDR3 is TGTGCCAGCAAGAGCTACAGTGCCTACGAGCAGTACTTC.

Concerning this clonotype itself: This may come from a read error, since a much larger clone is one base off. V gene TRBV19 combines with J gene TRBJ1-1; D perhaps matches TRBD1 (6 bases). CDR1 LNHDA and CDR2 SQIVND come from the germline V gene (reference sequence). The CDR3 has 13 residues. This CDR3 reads CASLRDRNTGAFF. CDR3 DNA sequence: TGTGCCAGCCTCCGAGACAGGAACACTGGAGCTTTCTTT.

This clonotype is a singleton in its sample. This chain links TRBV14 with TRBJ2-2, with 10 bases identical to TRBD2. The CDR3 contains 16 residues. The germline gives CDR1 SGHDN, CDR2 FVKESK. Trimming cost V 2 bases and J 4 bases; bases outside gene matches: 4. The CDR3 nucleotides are TGTGCCAGCAGCCAATATAGCGGGGGGAGCACCGGGGAGCTGTTTTTT. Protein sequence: CASSQYSGGSTGELFF.

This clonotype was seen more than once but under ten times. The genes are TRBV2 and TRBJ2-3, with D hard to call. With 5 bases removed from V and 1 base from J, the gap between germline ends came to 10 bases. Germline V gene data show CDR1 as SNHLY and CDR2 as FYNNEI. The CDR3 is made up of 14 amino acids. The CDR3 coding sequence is TGTGCCAGCAGTACAGAAAGAGGCACAGATACGCAGTATTTT. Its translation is CASSTERGTDTQYF.

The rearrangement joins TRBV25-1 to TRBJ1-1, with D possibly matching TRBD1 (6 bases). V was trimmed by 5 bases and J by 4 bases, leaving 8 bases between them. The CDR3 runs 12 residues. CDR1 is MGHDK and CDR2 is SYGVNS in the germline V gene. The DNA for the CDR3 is TGTGCCAGCAGTACGACAGGCACTGAAGCTTTCTTT. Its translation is CASSTTGTEAFF.

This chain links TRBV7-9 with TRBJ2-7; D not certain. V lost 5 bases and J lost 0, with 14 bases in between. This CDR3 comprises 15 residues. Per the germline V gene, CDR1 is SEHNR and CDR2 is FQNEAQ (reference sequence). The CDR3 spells CASSHSGINSYEQYF. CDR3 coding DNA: TGTGCCAGCAGCCACTCGGGTATAAACTCCTACGAGCAGTACTTC.

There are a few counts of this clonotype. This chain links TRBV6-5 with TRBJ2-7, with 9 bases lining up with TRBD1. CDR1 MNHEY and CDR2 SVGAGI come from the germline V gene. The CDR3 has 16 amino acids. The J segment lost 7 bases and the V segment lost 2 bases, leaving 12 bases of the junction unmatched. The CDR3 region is CASSYDGTGPPWEQYF. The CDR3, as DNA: TGTGCCAGCAGTTACGATGGGACAGGGCCCCCTTGGGAGCAGTACTTC.

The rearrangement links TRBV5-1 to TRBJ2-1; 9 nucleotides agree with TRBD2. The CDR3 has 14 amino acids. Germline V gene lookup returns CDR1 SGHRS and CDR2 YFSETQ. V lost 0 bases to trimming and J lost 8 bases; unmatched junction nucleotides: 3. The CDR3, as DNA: TGCGCCAGCAGCTTGGATAGCGGGGGTGATGAGCAGTTCTTC. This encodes CASSLDSGGDEQFF.

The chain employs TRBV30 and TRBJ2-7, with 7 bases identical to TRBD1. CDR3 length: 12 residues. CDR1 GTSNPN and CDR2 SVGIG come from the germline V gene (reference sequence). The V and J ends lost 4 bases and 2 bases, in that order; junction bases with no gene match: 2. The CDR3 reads CAWTGGPYEQYF. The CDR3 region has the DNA TGTGCCTGGACAGGGGGTCCCTACGAGCAGTACTTC.

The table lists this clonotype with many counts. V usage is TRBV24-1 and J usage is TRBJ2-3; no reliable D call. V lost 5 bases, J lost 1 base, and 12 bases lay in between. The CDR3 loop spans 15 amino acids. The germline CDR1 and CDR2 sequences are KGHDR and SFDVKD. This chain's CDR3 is CATSASGRGTDTQYF. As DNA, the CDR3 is TGTGCCACCAGTGCTTCAGGACGGGGCACAGATACGCAGTATTTT.

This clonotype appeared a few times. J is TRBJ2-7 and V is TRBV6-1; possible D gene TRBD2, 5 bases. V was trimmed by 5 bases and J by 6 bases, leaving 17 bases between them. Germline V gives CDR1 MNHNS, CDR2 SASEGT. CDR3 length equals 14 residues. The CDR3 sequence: CASSPGLAMAEQYF. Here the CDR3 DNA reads TGTGCCAGCAGTCCGGGCTTAGCGATGGCCGAGCAGTACTTC.

CDR3 residues: CASSFSTEMNTEAFF. The CDR3 coding sequence is TGTGCCAGCAGCTTCTCGACAGAAATGAACACTGAAGCTTTCTTT. The V gene is TRBV7-9, the J gene TRBJ1-1; a weak D match, TRBD1 (5 bases). V gave up 3 bases and J gave up 0 bases, with 11 bases separating them. The CDR3 is 15 amino acids. CDR1 SEHNR and CDR2 FQNEAQ come from the germline V gene (reference sequence). The full variable domain, in which reference TRBV7-9 and TRBJ1-1 provide the parts outside the CDR3, is DTGVSQNPRHKITKRGQNVTFRCDPISEHNRLYWYRQTLGQGPEFLTYFQNEAQLEKSRLLSDRFSAERPKGSFSTLEIQRTEQGDSAMYLCASSFSTEMNTEAFFGQGTRLTVV.

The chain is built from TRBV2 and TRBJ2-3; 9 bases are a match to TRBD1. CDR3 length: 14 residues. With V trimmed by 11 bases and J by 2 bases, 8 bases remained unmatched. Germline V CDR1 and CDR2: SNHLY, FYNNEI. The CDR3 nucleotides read TGTGCCGGACCCGGGACAGGGAACACAGATACGCAGTATTTT. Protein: CAGPGTGNTDTQYF.

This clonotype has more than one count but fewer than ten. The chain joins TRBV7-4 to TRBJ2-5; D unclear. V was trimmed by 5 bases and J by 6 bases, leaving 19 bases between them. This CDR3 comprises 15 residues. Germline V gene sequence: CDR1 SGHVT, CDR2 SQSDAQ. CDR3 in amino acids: CASSDWGLRVKTQYF. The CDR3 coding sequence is TGTGCCAGCAGCGACTGGGGATTAAGGGTGAAGACCCAGTACTTC.

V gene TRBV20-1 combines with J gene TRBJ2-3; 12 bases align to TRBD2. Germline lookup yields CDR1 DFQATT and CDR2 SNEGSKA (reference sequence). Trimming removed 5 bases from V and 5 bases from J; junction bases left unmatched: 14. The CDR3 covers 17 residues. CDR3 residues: CSALPLASGGAGDTQYF. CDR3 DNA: TGCAGTGCTCTGCCCCTGGCTAGCGGGGGGGCCGGAGATACGCAGTATTTT.

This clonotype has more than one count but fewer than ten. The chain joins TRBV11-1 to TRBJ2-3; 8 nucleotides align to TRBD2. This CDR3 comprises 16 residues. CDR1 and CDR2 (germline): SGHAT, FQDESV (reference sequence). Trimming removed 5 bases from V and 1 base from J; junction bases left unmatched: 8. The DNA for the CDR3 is TGTGCCAGCAGCCAGACAGCGGGAGTTGGCACAGATACGCAGTATTTT. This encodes CASSQTAGVGTDTQYF.

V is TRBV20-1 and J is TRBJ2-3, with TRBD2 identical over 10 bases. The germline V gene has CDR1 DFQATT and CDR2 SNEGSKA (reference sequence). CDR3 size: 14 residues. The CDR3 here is CSLGTSGETDTQYF. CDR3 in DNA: TGCAGCTTAGGTACTAGCGGGGAAACAGATACGCAGTATTTT.

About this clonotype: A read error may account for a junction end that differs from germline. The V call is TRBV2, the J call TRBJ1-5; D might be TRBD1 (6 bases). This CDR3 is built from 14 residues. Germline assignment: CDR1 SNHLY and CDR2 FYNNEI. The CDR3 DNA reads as TGTGCCAGCAGCGGAGGGGGGTATGGTCAGCTCCAGCATTTT. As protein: CASSGGGYGQLQHF. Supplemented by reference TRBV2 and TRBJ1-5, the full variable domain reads EPEVTQTPSHQVTQMGQEVILRCVPISNHLYFYWYRQILGQKVEFLVSFYNNEISEKSEIFDDQFSVERPDGSNFTLKIRSTKLEDSAMYFCASSGGGYGQLQHFGDGTRLSIL.